This T cell receptor beta chain was sequenced for a study of shared clonotypes between healthy human individuals. CD45RO-negative CD8 cells positively selected for CCR7 made up the naive population, which excluded terminally differentiated effector memory CD45RA+ cells. The donors were all Caucasian adults (living in Nashville, Tennessee). In the case of this clone: Its antigen is not known.

Regarding the study as a whole: Sorted-subset samples were not fully sequenced, rarefaction indicated.

Profiling relied on immunoSEQ multiplex PCR, and the TCRdb table lists in-frame clones only, not all of them. Of hundreds of thousands of clones in the sample, about 96% are singletons; the top ten hold less than 0.25%. Germline CDR1 LNHDA, CDR2 SQIVND (reference sequence). This CDR3 is built from 14 residues. The V end lost 6 bases, the J end lost 0 bases, and 12 bases lay between the germline ends. The TCR originated in a man younger than 40 in good health. The sequenced material came from naive CD8+ T cells sorted from blood. V and J are TRBV19 and TRBJ2-7; D gene unclear. The CDR3 is CASSPVPYSYEQYF. CDR3 in DNA: TGTGCCAGTAGCCCAGTTCCATACTCCTACGAGCAGTACTTC. The full variable domain, completed using reference TRBV19 and TRBJ2-7, is DGGITQSPKYLFRKEGQNVTLSCEQNLNHDAMYWYRQDPGQGLRLIYYSQIVNDFQKGDIAEGYSVSREKKESFPLTVTSAQKNPTAFYLCASSPVPYSYEQYFGPGTRLTVT.